Detailed here is one T cell receptor beta chain. Its antigen is as yet unknown. This CDR3 spans 12 amino acids. V was cut by 4 bases and J by 4 bases, with 7 bases left in between. CDR1 is SQVTM and CDR2 is ANQGSEA in the germline V gene. This entry belongs to a study of shared clonotypes between healthy human individuals. Study observations and caveats: Researchers sampled only blood; tissue repertoires likely differ.

It was roughly 190 ng DNA, about 30,000 T cell genomes, that sorted-subset replicate PCRs used. Only in-frame clones appear in the TCRdb table, and some are missing; sequencing was by immunoSEQ multiplex PCR. The sample shows around 320,000 clones, more than 75% of them seen only once. The chain links TRBV29-1 to TRBJ1-4; no firm D call. The sequenced sample was memory CD8+ T cells sorted from blood. Stated subset: CD45RO+ cells pooled with CCR7-negative TemRA cells. The receptor's source is a young man in good health. The CDR3 loop is CSVGTVNEKLFF. DNA of the CDR3: TGCAGCGTTGGTACCGTTAATGAAAAACTGTTTTTT. Looking up the rest from reference TRBV29-1 and TRBJ1-4 gives the full variable domain: SAVISQKPSRDICQRGTSLTIQCQVDSQVTMMFWYRQQPGQSLTLIATANQGSEATYESGFVIDKFPISRPNLTFSTLTVSNMSPEDSSIYLCSVGTVNEKLFFGSGTQLSVL.